Listed below are T cell receptor beta chains from one sample, sequenced in a study of beta chain features in type 1 diabetes. Sequencing used immunoSEQ multiplex PCR; TCRdb keeps in-frame clones, though not all of them. Of around 600,000 clones in the sample, over 10% were seen once. The source material was naive CD4+ T cells from blood. The receptors were gathered from a man younger than 40 with type 1 diabetes. The CDR3 runs from the conserved cysteine through the conserved F or W. A D gene is named only where the DNA matches it firmly. Clone size is stated in some rows and not others, as once, few, many or a class when expanded.

J gene	V gene	clone size	D gene	CDR3 protein	CDR3 DNA
TRBJ2-7	TRBV11-3	NA	NA	CASSHPARVGYEQYF	TGTGCCAGCAGCCATCCGGCCCGGGTTGGCTACGAGCAGTACTTC
TRBJ2-1	TRBV27	few	TRBD1	CASSPETGKYNEQFF	TGTGCCAGCAGTCCAGAGACAGGGAAATACAATGAGCAGTTCTTC
TRBJ2-7	TRBV7-2	NA	NA	CASSLSDYEQYF	TGTGCCAGCAGCTTATCGGACTACGAGCAGTACTTC
TRBJ1-2	TRBV9	few	NA	CASSVQGEGYTF	TGTGCCAGCAGCGTCCAAGGGGAGGGCTACACCTTC
TRBJ2-1	TRBV11-3	few	NA	CASSLIFDRNNEQFF	TGTGCCAGCAGCTTAATATTTGACAGGAACAATGAGCAGTTCTTC
TRBJ2-7	TRBV6-5	few	TRBD1	CASSYARTGAYEQYF	TGTGCCAGCAGTTACGCCCGGACAGGGGCGTACGAGCAGTACTTC
TRBJ1-2	TRBV25-1	few	NA	CASRQETYGYTF	TGTGCCAGCCGGCAGGAGACTTATGGCTACACCTTC
TRBJ1-2	TRBV29-1	few	NA	CSVEFGGPGIGGYGYTF	TGCAGCGTTGAATTTGGAGGCCCCGGAATCGGGGGCTATGGCTACACCTTC
TRBJ1-6	TRBV30	few	NA	CAWSGQSNSPLHF	TGTGCCTGGAGTGGTCAGTCAAATTCACCCCTCCACTTT
TRBJ1-1	TRBV12-5	NA	NA	CASGLGQFNTEAFF	TGTGCTAGTGGTTTGGGGCAGTTCAACACTGAAGCTTTCTTT
TRBJ1-2	TRBV7-2	NA	NA	CASSLDGLPYGYTF	TGTGCCAGCAGCTTAGATGGCCTCCCCTATGGCTACACCTTC
TRBJ2-1	TRBV5-1	few	NA	CASSLQGPYNEQFF	TGCGCCAGCAGCTTGCAGGGACCCTACAATGAGCAGTTCTTC
TRBJ1-1	TRBV25-1	few	NA	CASSEWSTGRGTEAFF	TGTGCCAGCAGTGAATGGTCGACGGGGAGGGGTACTGAAGCTTTCTTT
TRBJ2-1	TRBV7-7	NA	NA	CASSLGRGSGRMNEQFF	TGTGCTAGCAGCTTAGGCAGGGGCAGCGGTCGTATGAATGAGCAGTTCTTC
TRBJ1-1	TRBV9	NA	NA	CASSVEGGVLKAFF	TGTGCCAGCAGCGTAGAGGGCGGTGTGCTAAAAGCTTTCTTT
TRBJ2-1	TRBV7-9	few	NA	CASSSRWSGSNEQFF	TGTGCCAGCAGCTCCCGCTGGTCCGGATCCAATGAGCAGTTCTTC
TRBJ2-5	TRBV15	few	NA	CATSGRQETQYF	TGTGCCACCAGCGGCCGGCAAGAGACCCAGTACTTC
TRBJ2-1	TRBV14	many	NA	CASSPRAGKNNEQFF	TGTGCCAGCAGCCCGCGGGCGGGGAAAAACAATGAGCAGTTCTTC
TRBJ2-5	TRBV7-9	few	NA	CASTLPPGETQYF	TGTGCCAGCACCCTTCCGCCGGGGGAGACCCAGTACTTC
TRBJ2-4	TRBV6-5	once	TRBD1	CASSYYGQGVLYF	TGTGCCAGCAGTTACTATGGACAGGGTGTTCTGTACTTC
TRBJ1-2	TRBV6-6	NA	NA	CASSRDGENYGYTF	TGTGCCAGCAGTCGGGACGGGGAGAACTATGGCTACACCTTC
TRBJ2-2	TRBV6-6	few	NA	CASSIQGVGELFF	TGTGCCAGCAGTATACAGGGTGTCGGGGAGCTGTTTTTT
TRBJ1-4	TRBV6-5	NA	TRBD1	CASRFQGATNEKLFF	TGTGCCAGCAGATTCCAGGGGGCAACTAATGAAAAACTGTTTTTT
TRBJ2-2	TRBV10-2	few	TRBD2	CASSTTSGGTGELFF	TGCGCCAGCAGCACGACTAGCGGGGGGACCGGGGAGCTGTTTTTT
TRBJ2-3	TRBV30	few	NA	CACSRGQSLTDTQYF	TGTGCCTGCTCCCGCGGGCAGTCTCTTACAGATACGCAGTATTTT
TRBJ2-2	TRBV9	few	NA	CASSVPGGQATGELFF	TGTGCCAGCAGCGTCCCCGGAGGGCAAGCCACCGGGGAGCTGTTTTTT
TRBJ2-6	TRBV7-9	few	NA	CASSLLGQFLGNVLTF	TGTGCCAGCAGCTTATTAGGCCAGTTTCTAGGCAACGTCCTGACTTTC
TRBJ2-5	TRBV6-5	NA	TRBD2	CASSRRTSQETQYF	TGTGCCAGCAGTCGACGGACTAGCCAAGAGACCCAGTACTTC
TRBJ2-7	TRBV30	few	TRBD1	CASIRGQGAVEQYF	TGTGCCTCCATAAGGGGACAGGGGGCGGTCGAGCAGTACTTC
TRBJ2-2	TRBV5-6	NA	TRBD2	CASSLLALVNTGELFF	TGTGCCAGCAGCTTACTAGCGTTGGTAAACACCGGGGAGCTGTTTTTT
TRBJ1-6	TRBV4-3	once	TRBD1	CASNRDRGSPLHF	TGCGCCAGCAACCGGGACAGAGGCTCACCCCTCCACTTT
TRBJ2-1	TRBV9	NA	TRBD2	CASSVQGTSGGLGSYNEQFF	TGTGCCAGCAGCGTACAAGGGACTAGCGGGGGGTTGGGTTCCTACAATGAGCAGTTCTTC
TRBJ2-7	TRBV19	few	TRBD1	CASSTTTGIYEQYF	TGTGCCAGTAGTACTACGACAGGGATCTACGAGCAGTACTTC
TRBJ2-1	TRBV4-2	NA	NA	CASSLGLGRDNEQFF	TGTGCCAGCAGCCTAGGATTGGGGCGAGACAATGAGCAGTTCTTC
TRBJ1-2	TRBV13	NA	TRBD1	CASSLNQGAAGYTF	TGTGCCAGCAGCTTAAACCAGGGGGCGGCTGGCTACACCTTC
TRBJ1-6	TRBV28	NA	NA	CASSLGSSYNSPLHF	TGTGCCAGCAGTTTGGGGAGCTCCTATAATTCACCCCTCCACTTT
TRBJ2-5	TRBV6-6	few	TRBD1	CASKGQGAPQETQYF	TGTGCCAGCAAAGGACAGGGGGCGCCCCAAGAGACCCAGTACTTC